The 3 T cell receptor beta chains given below trace back to one sample, sequenced in a study of beta chain features in type 1 diabetes. Since all of the isolated RNA was reverse transcribed, expressed TCRB transcripts were what got sequenced. Clones were read by immunoSEQ multiplex PCR, and TCRdb kept only the in-frame ones, dropping some. The table includes 350,000 to 450,000 clones, about 16% detected once. Sequencing was done on a sample of naive CD4+ T cells from blood. The receptors were sampled from a woman aged 18 to 35 in good health.

This clone was seen a handful of times. The chain has TRBV11-1 and TRBJ2-1, with 8 bases that match TRBD2. Germline-derived CDR1 and CDR2 are SGHAT and FQDESV (reference sequence). CDR3 length: 17 residues. The V segment lost 5 bases and the J segment 8 bases; nucleotides outside the gene matches: 17. CDR3 in amino acids: CASSPVGASGLGDEQFF. The CDR3 bases are TGTGCCAGCAGCCCCGTCGGTGCTAGCGGGCTTGGCGATGAGCAGTTCTTC.

The chain joins TRBV28 to TRBJ2-7; 9 bases are a match to TRBD2. Germline CDR1 reads MDHEN; CDR2 reads SYDVKM. V lost 6 bases, J lost 3 bases, and 9 bases stayed unmatched. CDR3 length: 15 amino acids. Here the CDR3 DNA reads TGTGCCAGCAGCCTCGGGACTAGCAGGTTCTACGAGCAGTACTTC. The encoded protein is CASSLGTSRFYEQYF.

This clone occurred a few times. The chain joins TRBV30 to TRBJ1-3, with a possible D match to TRBD1 (5 bases). Germline loops: CDR1 GTSNPN, CDR2 SVGIG (reference sequence). V gave up 5 bases and J gave up 1 base, with 12 bases separating them. The CDR3 contains 14 residues. In nucleotides, the CDR3 is TGTGCCTGGGACCAACAGGTGTCTGGAAACACCATATATTTT. Translating it yields CAWDQQVSGNTIYF.